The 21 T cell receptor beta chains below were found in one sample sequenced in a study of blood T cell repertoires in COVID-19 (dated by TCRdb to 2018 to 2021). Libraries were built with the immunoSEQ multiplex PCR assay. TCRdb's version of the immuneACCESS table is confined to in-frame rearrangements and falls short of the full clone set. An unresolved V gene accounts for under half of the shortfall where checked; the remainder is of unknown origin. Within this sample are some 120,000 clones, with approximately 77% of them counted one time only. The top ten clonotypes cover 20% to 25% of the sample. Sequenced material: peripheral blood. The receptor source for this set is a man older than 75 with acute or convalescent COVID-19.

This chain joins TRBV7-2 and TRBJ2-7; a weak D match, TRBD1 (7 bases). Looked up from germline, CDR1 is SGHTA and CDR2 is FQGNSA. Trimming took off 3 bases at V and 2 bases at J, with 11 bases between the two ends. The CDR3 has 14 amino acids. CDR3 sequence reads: CASSFDREAYEQYF. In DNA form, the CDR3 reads TGTGCCAGCAGCTTTGACAGGGAGGCCTACGAGCAGTACTTC.

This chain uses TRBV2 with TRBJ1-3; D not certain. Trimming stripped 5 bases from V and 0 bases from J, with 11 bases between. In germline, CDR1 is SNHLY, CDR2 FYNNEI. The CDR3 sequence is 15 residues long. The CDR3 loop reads CASSPRGGSGNTIYF. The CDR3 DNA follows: TGTGCCAGCAGTCCCCGGGGAGGCTCTGGAAACACCATATATTTT. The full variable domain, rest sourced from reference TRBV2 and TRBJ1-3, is EPEVTQTPSHQVTQMGQEVILRCVPISNHLYFYWYRQILGQKVEFLVSFYNNEISEKSEIFDDQFSVERPDGSNFTLKIRSTKLEDSAMYFCASSPRGGSGNTIYFGEGSWLTVV.

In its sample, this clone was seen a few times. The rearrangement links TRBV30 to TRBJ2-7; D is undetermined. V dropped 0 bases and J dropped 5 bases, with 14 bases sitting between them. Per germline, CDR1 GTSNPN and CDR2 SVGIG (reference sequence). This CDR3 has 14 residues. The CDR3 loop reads CAWSVQRILHEQYF. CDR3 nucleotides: TGTGCCTGGAGTGTACAAAGAATCTTGCACGAGCAGTACTTC. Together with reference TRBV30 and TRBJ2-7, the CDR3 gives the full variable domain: SQTIHQWPATLVQPVGSPLSLECTVEGTSNPNLYWYRQAAGRGLQLLFYSVGIGQISSEVPQNLSASRPQDRQFILSSKKLLLSDSGFYLCAWSVQRILHEQYFGPGTRLTVT.

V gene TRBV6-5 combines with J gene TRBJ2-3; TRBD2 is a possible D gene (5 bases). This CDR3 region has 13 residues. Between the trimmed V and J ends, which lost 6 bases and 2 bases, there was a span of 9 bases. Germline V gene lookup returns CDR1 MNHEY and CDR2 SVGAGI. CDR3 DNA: TGTGCCAGCAGGTCCGGGGACACAGATACGCAGTATTTT. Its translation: CASRSGDTDTQYF.

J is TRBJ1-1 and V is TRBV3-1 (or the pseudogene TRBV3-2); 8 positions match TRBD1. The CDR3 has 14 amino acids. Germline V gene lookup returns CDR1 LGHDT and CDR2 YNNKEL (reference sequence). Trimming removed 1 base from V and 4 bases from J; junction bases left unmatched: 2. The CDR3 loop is CASSQGTGSTEAFF. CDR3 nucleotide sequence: TGTGCCAGCAGCCAAGGGACAGGGTCCACTGAAGCTTTCTTT.

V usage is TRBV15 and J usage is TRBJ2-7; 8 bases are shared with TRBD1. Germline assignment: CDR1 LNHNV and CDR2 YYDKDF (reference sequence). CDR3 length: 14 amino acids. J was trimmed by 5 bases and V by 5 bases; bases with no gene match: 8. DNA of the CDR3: TGTGCCACCAGCGCCCGGACGGACAGGGACGAGCAGTACTTC. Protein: CATSARTDRDEQYF.

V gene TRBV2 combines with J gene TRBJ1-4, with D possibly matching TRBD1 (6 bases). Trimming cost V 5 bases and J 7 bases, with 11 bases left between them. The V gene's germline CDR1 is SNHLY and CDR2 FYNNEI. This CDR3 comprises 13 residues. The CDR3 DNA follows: TGTGCCAGCAGTAAACCGGACAGTGAAAAACTGTTTTTT. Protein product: CASSKPDSEKLFF. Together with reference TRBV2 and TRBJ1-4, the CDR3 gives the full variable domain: EPEVTQTPSHQVTQMGQEVILRCVPISNHLYFYWYRQILGQKVEFLVSFYNNEISEKSEIFDDQFSVERPDGSNFTLKIRSTKLEDSAMYFCASSKPDSEKLFFGSGTQLSVL.

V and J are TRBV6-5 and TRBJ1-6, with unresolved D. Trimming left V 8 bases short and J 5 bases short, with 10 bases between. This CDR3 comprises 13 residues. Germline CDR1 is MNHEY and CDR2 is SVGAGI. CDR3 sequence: CASGPQNNSPLHF. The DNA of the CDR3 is TGTGCCAGCGGCCCACAGAATAATTCACCCCTCCACTTT.

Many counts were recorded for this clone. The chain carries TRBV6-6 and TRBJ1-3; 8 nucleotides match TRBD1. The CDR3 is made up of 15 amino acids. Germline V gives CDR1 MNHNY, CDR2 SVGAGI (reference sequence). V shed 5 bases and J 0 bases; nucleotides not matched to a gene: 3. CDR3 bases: TGTGCCAGCAGTAGGACAGGGATCTCTGGAAACACCATATATTTT. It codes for CASSRTGISGNTIYF.

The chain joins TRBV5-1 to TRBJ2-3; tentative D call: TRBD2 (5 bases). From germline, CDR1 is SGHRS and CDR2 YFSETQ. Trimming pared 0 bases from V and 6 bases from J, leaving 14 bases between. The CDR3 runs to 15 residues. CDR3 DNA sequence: TGCGCCAGCAGCTTGGCAGAGAGGGCCGCGGATACGCAGTATTTT. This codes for CASSLAERAADTQYF.

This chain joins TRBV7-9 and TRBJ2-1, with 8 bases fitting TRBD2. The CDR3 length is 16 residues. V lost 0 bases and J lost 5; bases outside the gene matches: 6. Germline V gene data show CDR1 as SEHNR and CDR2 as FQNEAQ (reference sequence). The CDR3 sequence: CASSLAWRGADNEQFF. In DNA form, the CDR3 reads TGTGCCAGCAGCTTAGCGTGGCGGGGGGCCGACAATGAGCAGTTCTTC. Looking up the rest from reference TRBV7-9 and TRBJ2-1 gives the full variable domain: DTGVSQNPRHKITKRGQNVTFRCDPISEHNRLYWYRQTLGQGPEFLTYFQNEAQLEKSRLLSDRFSAERPKGSFSTLEIQRTEQGDSAMYLCASSLAWRGADNEQFFGPGTRLTVL.

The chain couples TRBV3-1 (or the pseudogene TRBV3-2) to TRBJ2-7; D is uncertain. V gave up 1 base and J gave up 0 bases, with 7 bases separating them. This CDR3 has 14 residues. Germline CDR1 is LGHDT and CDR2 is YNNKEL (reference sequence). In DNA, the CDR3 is TGTGCCAGCAGCCAAGTGGGCGTCTCCTACGAGCAGTACTTC. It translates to CASSQVGVSYEQYF.

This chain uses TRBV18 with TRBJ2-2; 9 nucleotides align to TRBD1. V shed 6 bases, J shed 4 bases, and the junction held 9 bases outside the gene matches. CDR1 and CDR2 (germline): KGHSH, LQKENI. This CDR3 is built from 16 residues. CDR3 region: CASSLQGAGSTGELFF. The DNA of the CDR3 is TGTGCCAGCTCTTTACAGGGGGCTGGGTCCACCGGGGAGCTGTTTTTT.

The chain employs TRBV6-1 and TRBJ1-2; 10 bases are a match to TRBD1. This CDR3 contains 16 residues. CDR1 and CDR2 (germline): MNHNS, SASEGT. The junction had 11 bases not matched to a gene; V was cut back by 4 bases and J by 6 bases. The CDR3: CASSAKTSGTGDGYTF. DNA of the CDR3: TGTGCCAGCAGTGCTAAAACATCCGGGACAGGGGATGGCTACACCTTC.

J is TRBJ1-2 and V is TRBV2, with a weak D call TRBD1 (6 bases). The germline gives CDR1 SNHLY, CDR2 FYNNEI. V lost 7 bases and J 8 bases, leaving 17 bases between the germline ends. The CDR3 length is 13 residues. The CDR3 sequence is CASTASGGGGYTF. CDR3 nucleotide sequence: TGTGCCAGCACTGCCTCGGGGGGCGGAGGCTACACCTTC.

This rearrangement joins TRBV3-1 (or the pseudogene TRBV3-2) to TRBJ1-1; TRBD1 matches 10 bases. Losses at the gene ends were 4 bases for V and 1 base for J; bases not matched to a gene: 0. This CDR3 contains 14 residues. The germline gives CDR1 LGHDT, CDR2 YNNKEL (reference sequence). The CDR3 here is CASSRQGANTEAFF. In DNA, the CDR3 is TGTGCCAGCAGCCGACAGGGGGCGAACACTGAAGCTTTCTTT.

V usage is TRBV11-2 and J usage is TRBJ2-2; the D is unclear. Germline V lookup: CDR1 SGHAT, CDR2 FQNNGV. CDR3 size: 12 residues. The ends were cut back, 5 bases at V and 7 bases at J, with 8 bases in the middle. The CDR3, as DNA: TGTGCCAGCAGCCTAATGCTCGGGGAGCTGTTTTTT. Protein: CASSLMLGELFF.

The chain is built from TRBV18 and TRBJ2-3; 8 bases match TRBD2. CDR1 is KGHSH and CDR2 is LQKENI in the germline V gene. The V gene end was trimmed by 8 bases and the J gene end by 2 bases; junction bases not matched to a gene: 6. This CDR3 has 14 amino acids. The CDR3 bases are TGTGCCAGCGGCACTAGCGGACTCACAGATACGCAGTATTTT. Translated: CASGTSGLTDTQYF.

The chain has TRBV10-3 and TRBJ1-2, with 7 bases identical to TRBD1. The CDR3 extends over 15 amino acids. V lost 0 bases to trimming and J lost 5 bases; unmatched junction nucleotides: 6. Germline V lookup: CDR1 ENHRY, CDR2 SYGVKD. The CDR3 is CAISESWGQLYGYTF. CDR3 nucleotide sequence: TGTGCCATCAGTGAGTCGTGGGGACAGCTATATGGCTACACCTTC.

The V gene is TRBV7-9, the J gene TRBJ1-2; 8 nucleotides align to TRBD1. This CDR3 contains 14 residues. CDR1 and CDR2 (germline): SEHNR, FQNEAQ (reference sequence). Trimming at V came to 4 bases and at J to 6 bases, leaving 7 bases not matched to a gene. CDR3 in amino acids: CASSYIQGVDGYTF. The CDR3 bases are TGTGCCAGCAGCTATATACAGGGGGTGGATGGCTACACCTTC.

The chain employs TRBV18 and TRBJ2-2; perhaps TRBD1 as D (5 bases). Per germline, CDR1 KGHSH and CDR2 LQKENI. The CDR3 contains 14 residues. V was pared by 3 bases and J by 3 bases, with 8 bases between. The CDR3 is CASSPSTDTGELFF. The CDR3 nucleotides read TGTGCCAGCTCACCCTCGACAGACACCGGGGAGCTGTTTTTT.